The 24 T cell receptor beta chains listed next were all sequenced from one sample in a study of shared clonotypes between healthy human individuals. TCRdb keeps only in-frame clones here, not all; method: immunoSEQ multiplex PCR. Counted here are 530,000 or so clones, about 75% occurring once; the ten biggest clones make up 9.5% to 15%. Sequencing input: PBMCs. These receptors were collected from a woman aged 40 to 50 in good health. Some clones in this sample may be carry-over from other donors' samples.

The rearrangement links TRBV7-2 to TRBJ2-3, with 12 nucleotides matching TRBD2. This CDR3 has 16 amino acids. V dropped 5 bases and J dropped 6; count of bases not matched to a gene: 9. Germline V gene data show CDR1 as SGHTA and CDR2 as FQGNSA. The CDR3 DNA sequence: TGTGCCAGCAGCCGCCCGACTAGCGGGAGACGGGATACGCAGTATTTT. Translating gives CASSRPTSGRRDTQYF.

The chain combines TRBV28 with TRBJ2-3, with D maybe TRBD2 (5 bases). This CDR3 has 15 amino acids. Germline CDR1 is MDHEN and CDR2 is SYDVKM. Between the trimmed V and J ends, which lost 8 bases and 3 bases, there was a span of 18 bases. The CDR3 coding sequence is TGTGCCAGCCGTGGGAGTTTCCATGATACAGATACGCAGTATTTT. Its protein is CASRGSFHDTDTQYF.

This chain uses TRBV5-1 with TRBJ2-2; perhaps TRBD1 as D (7 bases). CDR3 length equals 16 residues. Trimming stripped 0 bases from V and 9 bases from J, with 18 bases between. Germline V gives CDR1 SGHRS, CDR2 YFSETQ. CDR3 sequence reads: CASSLAGQIGGRELFF. The CDR3 DNA follows: TGCGCCAGCAGCTTGGCGGGACAGATCGGAGGGAGGGAGCTGTTTTTT.

The genes are TRBV4-1 and TRBJ2-1; D ambiguous. Germline V gives CDR1 MGHRA, CDR2 YSYEKL. Trimming left V 2 bases short and J 8 bases short, with 10 bases between. The CDR3 sequence is 13 residues long. The CDR3: CASSQSFEDEQFF. In DNA form, the CDR3 reads TGCGCCAGCAGCCAAAGCTTTGAGGATGAGCAGTTCTTC.

The sample holds a few counts of this clone. This chain connects TRBV5-1 to TRBJ2-1; TRBD2 aligns across 11 bases. CDR1 and CDR2 from the germline V gene are SGHRS and YFSETQ. J lost 5 bases, V lost 5 bases, and 3 bases had no gene match. The CDR3 length is 14 residues. The chain's CDR3 is CASRGTSGHNEQFF. The DNA of the CDR3 is TGCGCCAGCAGAGGGACTAGCGGACACAATGAGCAGTTCTTC. Complete variable domain (other parts from reference TRBV5-1 and TRBJ2-1): KAGVTQTPRYLIKTRGQQVTLSCSPISGHRSVSWYQQTPGQGLQFLFEYFSETQRNKGNFPGRFSGRQFSNSRSEMNVSTLELGDSALYLCASRGTSGHNEQFFGPGTRLTVL.

The gene calls are TRBV6-1 and TRBJ2-1; TRBD1 agrees at 10 bases. CDR1 and CDR2 from the germline V gene are MNHNS and SASEGT. Unmatched junction bases numbered 4, after V lost 6 bases and J lost 2 bases. The CDR3 contains 15 residues. The DNA for the CDR3 is TGTGCCAGCAGGGGACAGGGGTTCCCCTACAATGAGCAGTTCTTC. Translating it yields CASRGQGFPYNEQFF.

This clone was found a few times. This chain links TRBV11-2 with TRBJ1-1, with D tentatively TRBD1 (5 bases). The CDR3 sequence is 16 residues long. The ends were cut back, 1 base at V and 4 bases at J, with 16 bases in the middle. Germline CDR1 is SGHAT and CDR2 is FQNNGV. The CDR3: CASSLGRGQGATEAFF. The CDR3 region has the DNA TGTGCCAGCAGCTTAGGTAGAGGGCAGGGCGCCACTGAAGCTTTCTTT.

This clone appeared once. At the DNA level, this CDR3 is encoded by other sequences in the same sample as well. The V and J genes are TRBV14 and TRBJ2-1; TRBD1 might be the D (6 bases). The ends were cut back, 4 bases at V and 1 base at J, with 14 bases in the middle. Germline V gene data show CDR1 as SGHDN and CDR2 as FVKESK. The CDR3 extends over 16 amino acids. The CDR3 loop is CASSRPGTLSYNEQFF. DNA of the CDR3: TGTGCCAGCAGCCGTCCCGGGACACTTTCCTACAATGAGCAGTTCTTC.

This clone was recorded only once. The rearrangement links TRBV5-6 to TRBJ2-2; 10 nucleotides agree with TRBD2. Germline-derived CDR1 and CDR2 are SGHDT and YYEEEE. Germline trimming cut 2 bases from V and 2 bases from J; bases unmatched to any gene: 3. This CDR3 is built from 16 residues. This CDR3 is CASSLGLAVNTGELFF. As DNA, the CDR3 is TGTGCCAGCAGCTTAGGACTAGCGGTTAACACCGGGGAGCTGTTTTTT.

The chain carries TRBV10-2 and TRBJ1-6; no reliable D call. V was cut by 10 bases and J by 2 bases, with 9 bases left in between. The CDR3 consists of 13 residues. Germline CDR1 is WSHSY and CDR2 is SAAADI. The CDR3 DNA reads TGCGCCACCGCCGGGACCTATAATTCACCCCTCCACTTT. This gives the protein CATAGTYNSPLHF.

The genes are TRBV19 and TRBJ2-1; TRBD1 might be the D (5 bases). This CDR3 contains 13 residues. The V gene's germline CDR1 is LNHDA and CDR2 SQIVND (reference sequence). V was pared by 3 bases and J by 9 bases, with 12 bases between. The DNA for the CDR3 is TGTGCCAGTAGTATGCAGGGTCCAAGTGAGCAGTTCTTC. This gives the protein CASSMQGPSEQFF.

There are a few counts of this clone. The V gene is TRBV5-1, the J gene TRBJ2-7, with 7 bases that match TRBD1. The CDR3 runs to 13 residues. Germline V gene lookup returns CDR1 SGHRS and CDR2 YFSETQ. Trimming at V came to 4 bases and at J to 2 bases, leaving 3 bases not matched to a gene. The CDR3 coding sequence is TGCGCCAGCAGCGAGGGGGCCCCCTACGAGCAGTACTTC. This gives the protein CASSEGAPYEQYF.

The chain links TRBV6-5 to TRBJ1-1; D is uncertain. The germline V gene encodes CDR1 MNHEY and CDR2 SVGAGI. CDR3 length: 15 amino acids. V dropped 2 bases and J dropped 0 bases, with 10 bases sitting between them. CDR3 coding DNA: TGTGCCAGCAGTTACAGTGGACGATTGAACACTGAAGCTTTCTTT. Translating it yields CASSYSGRLNTEAFF.

Turning to this clone: The sample has other DNA sequences that encode this CDR3 too. The chain links TRBV28 to TRBJ2-7; 10 nucleotides agree with TRBD1. CDR1 and CDR2 from the germline V gene are MDHEN and SYDVKM. The CDR3 spans 14 residues. V lost 3 bases to trimming and J lost 2 bases; unmatched junction nucleotides: 1. As DNA, the CDR3 is TGTGCCAGCAGTTTTGGGACAGGGGCCTACGAGCAGTACTTC. The encoded protein is CASSFGTGAYEQYF.

The rearrangement links TRBV19 to TRBJ1-1; D not resolved. V was pared by 4 bases and J by 0 bases, with 9 bases between. The CDR3 runs to 14 residues. From germline, CDR1 is LNHDA and CDR2 SQIVND (reference sequence). CDR3 bases: TGTGCCAGTAGTAGAGACGGCATGAACACTGAAGCTTTCTTT. This gives the protein CASSRDGMNTEAFF.

The rearrangement joins TRBV4-2 to TRBJ2-7; no clear D gene. Germline V gene data show CDR1 as LGHNA and CDR2 as YNFKEQ. The CDR3 runs to 12 residues. Deletions cut 7 bases from V and 5 bases from J, with 12 bases between. This chain's CDR3 is CASNNPPHEQYF. In DNA form, the CDR3 reads TGTGCCAGCAATAACCCGCCCCACGAGCAGTACTTC.

The genes are TRBV28 and TRBJ2-5; 7 bases map to TRBD2. The CDR3 covers 15 residues. The germline V gene encodes CDR1 MDHEN and CDR2 SYDVKM. The V gene end was trimmed by 5 bases and the J gene end by 11 bases; junction bases not matched to a gene: 17. CDR3 nucleotide sequence: TGTGCCAGCAGTACTCCCACCGGGGGGACCCATGGGCAGTACTTC. This translates into CASSTPTGGTHGQYF.

The CDR3 loop is CAWSVGAGVDTQYF. In DNA form, the CDR3 reads TGTGCCTGGAGTGTTGGGGCGGGAGTAGATACGCAGTATTTT. This chain uses TRBV30 with TRBJ2-3, with 7 bases fitting TRBD2. J was trimmed by 5 bases and V by 0 bases; bases with no gene match: 5. The CDR3 has 14 residues. Germline V gene lookup returns CDR1 GTSNPN and CDR2 SVGIG (reference sequence).

The rearrangement uses TRBV5-1 and TRBJ1-1; D might be TRBD1 (6 bases). Trimming stripped 5 bases from V and 3 bases from J, with 20 bases between. CDR3 size: 16 residues. Germline V gives CDR1 SGHRS, CDR2 YFSETQ. The CDR3 DNA reads TGCGCCAGCAGTCCCCGGACAGATAGAATTGACACTGAAGCTTTCTTT. Translation: CASSPRTDRIDTEAFF.

The V call is TRBV6-6, the J call TRBJ1-5; no clear D. Germline V gene lookup returns CDR1 MNHNY and CDR2 SVGAGI (reference sequence). The CDR3 loop spans 15 amino acids. Deletions cut 0 bases from V and 1 base from J, with 7 bases between. CDR3 residues: CASSYSAGSNQPQHF. CDR3 nucleotide sequence: TGTGCCAGCAGTTACTCAGCAGGAAGCAATCAGCCCCAGCATTTT.

The CDR3 nucleotides are TGTGCCAGCAGTTCGGACAGGGACTTTGAAAAACTGTTTTTT. Translated: CASSSDRDFEKLFF. The chain has TRBV7-9 and TRBJ1-4; 8 nucleotides align to TRBD1. The germline CDR1 and CDR2 sequences are SEHNR and FQNEAQ (reference sequence). After removal of 6 bases from V and 7 bases from J, the junction contained 7 bases not matched to a gene. This CDR3 spans 14 amino acids.

This rearrangement joins TRBV7-2 to TRBJ1-5, with D perhaps TRBD1 (5 bases). V lost 1 base and J 7 bases, leaving 11 bases between the germline ends. CDR1 SGHTA and CDR2 FQGNSA come from the germline V gene. This CDR3 is built from 14 residues. The CDR3 loop is CASSLGWGGQPQHF. Here the CDR3 DNA reads TGTGCCAGCAGCTTAGGCTGGGGCGGGCAGCCCCAGCATTTT.

The V and J genes are TRBV9 and TRBJ2-5; TRBD2 agrees at 11 bases. This CDR3 is 15 amino acids long. The V gene's germline CDR1 is SGDLS and CDR2 YYNGEE. The V gene end was trimmed by 3 bases and the J gene end by 11 bases; junction bases not matched to a gene: 12. In DNA, the CDR3 is TGTGCCAGCAGCGCGGGACTAGCGGAGATGGGTGAGCAGTACTTC. As protein: CASSAGLAEMGEQYF.

The chain links TRBV28 to TRBJ1-5; 7 bases line up with TRBD1. Per germline, CDR1 MDHEN and CDR2 SYDVKM. The CDR3 contains 16 residues. With 4 bases clipped from V and 2 bases from J, the junction kept 8 bases outside the gene matches. The CDR3: CASSSYRQGGNQPQHF. CDR3 coding DNA: TGTGCCAGCAGTTCCTATCGACAGGGAGGCAATCAGCCCCAGCATTTT.